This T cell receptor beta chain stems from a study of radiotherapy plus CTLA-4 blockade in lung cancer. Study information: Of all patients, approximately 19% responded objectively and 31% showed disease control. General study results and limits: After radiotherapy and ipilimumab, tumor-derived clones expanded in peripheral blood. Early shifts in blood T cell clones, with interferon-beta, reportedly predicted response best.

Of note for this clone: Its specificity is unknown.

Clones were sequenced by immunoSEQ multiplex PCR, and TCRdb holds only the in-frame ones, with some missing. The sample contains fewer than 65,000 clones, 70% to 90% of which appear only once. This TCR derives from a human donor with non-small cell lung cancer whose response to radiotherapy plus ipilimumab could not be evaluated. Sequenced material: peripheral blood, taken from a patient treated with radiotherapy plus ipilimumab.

The CDR3 nucleotides are TGTGCCAGCAGGAAAAAAGGCCCCGGAGGCGAGACCCAGTACTTC. Translating gives CASRKKGPGGETQYF. V gene TRBV7-3 combines with J gene TRBJ2-5, with D maybe TRBD2 (5 bases). This CDR3 has 15 residues. Germline assignment: CDR1 SGHTA and CDR2 FQGTGA. Trimming stripped 6 bases from V and 5 bases from J, with 19 bases between. The whole variable domain, remainder taken from reference TRBV7-3 and TRBJ2-5, is GAGVSQTPSNKVTEKGKYVELRCDPISGHTALYWYRQSLGQGPEFLIYFQGTGAADDSGLPNDRFFAVRPEGSVSTLKIQRTERGDSAVYLCASRKKGPGGETQYFGPGTRLLVL.